The 30 T cell receptor beta chains listed next were all sequenced from one sample in a study of cytomegalovirus exposure and HLA in healthy donors. This PCR relied on a set of 60 Vbeta primers and 13 Jbeta primers. Profiled with immunoSEQ multiplex PCR; TCRdb holds only in-frame clones, not every one. Of roughly 130,000 clones listed, 75% to 85% were seen once; the top ten hold 1%. The sequencing sample was made of PBMCs. Source of these receptors: a man in his forties or fifties in good health and CMV-seronegative.

The chain recombines TRBV28 with TRBJ2-2; D possibly corresponds to TRBD1 (5 bases). Germline V gives CDR1 MDHEN, CDR2 SYDVKM. V lost 6 bases and J lost 0, with 14 bases in between. This CDR3 region has 16 residues. This chain's CDR3 is CASSQARVPNTGELFF. CDR3 DNA sequence: TGTGCCAGCAGCCAGGCCAGGGTGCCGAACACCGGGGAGCTGTTTTTT. Full variable domain (remainder filled in from reference TRBV28 and TRBJ2-2): DVKVTQSSRYLVKRTGEKVFLECVQDMDHENMFWYRQDPGLGLRLIYFSYDVKMKEKGDIPEGYSVSREKKERFSLILESASTNQTSMYLCASSQARVPNTGELFFGEGSRLTVL.

The chain is built from TRBV5-4 and TRBJ2-5; TRBD2 matches 8 bases. CDR1 and CDR2 (germline): SGHNT, YYREEE (reference sequence). The trim removed 3 bases at V and 1 base at J, leaving 2 bases unmatched. This CDR3 is built from 14 residues. CDR3 amino acids: CASSSSGPQETQYF. The DNA for the CDR3 is TGTGCCAGCAGCTCTAGCGGGCCCCAAGAGACCCAGTACTTC.

The chain combines TRBV19 with TRBJ2-2; D gene uncertain. CDR3 size: 15 residues. Trimming pared 3 bases from V and 0 bases from J, leaving 8 bases between. Germline CDR1 reads LNHDA; CDR2 reads SQIVND (reference sequence). The CDR3 here is CASSILRPNTGELFF. The CDR3 region has the DNA TGTGCCAGTAGTATTTTGCGGCCGAACACCGGGGAGCTGTTTTTT.

The chain carries TRBV28 and TRBJ1-3; D is unresolved. The CDR3 loop spans 14 amino acids. Germline V gene lookup returns CDR1 MDHEN and CDR2 SYDVKM. Trimming took off 6 bases at V and 0 bases at J, with 9 bases between the two ends. CDR3 sequence reads: CASSKLSSGNTIYF. In nucleotides, the CDR3 is TGTGCCAGCAGCAAACTATCCTCTGGAAACACCATATATTTT.

On this clone: The junction differs from germline at one of its ends, possibly a read error. The rearrangement joins TRBV2 to TRBJ2-5; TRBD2 matches 10 bases. Germline CDR1 and CDR2: SNHLY and FYNNEI. The CDR3 extends over 15 amino acids. CDR3 DNA sequence: TGTGCCGGCAGTGAAGCGGGACTAGCGAGGGAGACCCAGTACTTC. Translation: CAGSEAGLARETQYF.

The V and J genes are TRBV6-1 and TRBJ1-5; D ambiguous. Germline V gene sequence: CDR1 MNHNS, CDR2 SASEGT. The CDR3 sequence is 14 residues long. Trimming removed 3 bases from V and 0 bases from J, with 6 bases in between. CDR3 bases: TGTGCCAGCAGTGAGGCCAATAGCAATCAGCCCCAGCATTTT. This sequence encodes CASSEANSNQPQHF.

This chain joins TRBV30 and TRBJ1-2, with a tentative D call TRBD1 (5 bases). There are 16 residues in the CDR3. The germline V and J ends were trimmed by 3 bases and 8 bases, with 25 bases remaining between them. Per germline, CDR1 GTSNPN and CDR2 SVGIG (reference sequence). CDR3: CAWRTWSAGQSDGYTF. CDR3 DNA sequence: TGTGCCTGGAGGACCTGGTCCGCGGGGCAGAGCGACGGCTACACCTTC. The variable domain in full, with the rest retrieved from reference TRBV30 and TRBJ1-2, is SQTIHQWPATLVQPVGSPLSLECTVEGTSNPNLYWYRQAAGRGLQLLFYSVGIGQISSEVPQNLSASRPQDRQFILSSKKLLLSDSGFYLCAWRTWSAGQSDGYTFGSGTRLTVV.

The chain couples TRBV28 to TRBJ1-2; possibly TRBD1 for D (5 bases). CDR1 MDHEN and CDR2 SYDVKM come from the germline V gene. This CDR3 region has 12 residues. Trimming shortened V by 2 bases and J by 4 bases, and 5 bases separated the two germline ends. The CDR3 protein is CASSLQGYGYTF. CDR3 bases: TGTGCCAGCAGTTTACAGGGCTATGGCTACACCTTC.

The J gene is TRBJ2-3, the V gene TRBV7-2, with TRBD1 identical over 9 bases. The CDR3 sequence is 18 residues long. Per germline, CDR1 SGHTA and CDR2 FQGNSA. J gave up 1 base and V 0 bases, and 8 bases lay outside the gene matches. The CDR3 region has the DNA TGTGCCAGCAGCTTAGCGCGGACAGGGGTTGGCGGCACAGATACGCAGTATTTT. It codes for CASSLARTGVGGTDTQYF.

This clone was detected only once. V usage is TRBV11-2 and J usage is TRBJ2-7; 11 nucleotides line up with TRBD2. The CDR3 is made up of 17 amino acids. Germline CDR1 and CDR2: SGHAT and FQNNGV. Trimming at V came to 2 bases and at J to 9 bases, leaving 15 bases not matched to a gene. CDR3 sequence reads: CASSLSPRASGRRVQYF. For the CDR3, the DNA is TGTGCCAGCAGCTTATCCCCCCGGGCTAGCGGGAGGCGTGTGCAGTACTTC.

The genes are TRBV30 and TRBJ2-3; D not resolved. The CDR3 loop spans 12 amino acids. Per germline, CDR1 GTSNPN and CDR2 SVGIG (reference sequence). Trimming shortened V by 3 bases and J by 2 bases, and 6 bases separated the two germline ends. The CDR3 is CAWRIVTDTQYF. Here the CDR3 DNA reads TGTGCCTGGAGGATAGTCACAGATACGCAGTATTTT.

The V call is TRBV15, the J call TRBJ2-1; 9 nucleotides line up with TRBD1. This CDR3 has 16 residues. After removal of 3 bases from V and 4 bases from J, the junction contained 7 bases not matched to a gene. The germline CDR1 and CDR2 sequences are LNHNV and YYDKDF (reference sequence). In DNA form, the CDR3 reads TGTGCCACCAGCAGGGAACAGGGGGCTGGGTACAATGAGCAGTTCTTC. This encodes CATSREQGAGYNEQFF.

This chain uses TRBV7-2 with TRBJ2-3; possibly TRBD2 for D (7 bases). This CDR3 comprises 15 residues. Germline V gene lookup returns CDR1 SGHTA and CDR2 FQGNSA. Trimming cost V 7 bases and J 5 bases, with 19 bases left between them. The CDR3 spells CASTYQGTTKDTQYF. In nucleotides, the CDR3 is TGTGCCAGCACCTACCAGGGGACTACCAAAGATACGCAGTATTTT.

In this sample, this clone turned up a few times. The chain uses TRBV28 and TRBJ1-1; 9 positions agree with TRBD1. CDR3 length equals 15 residues. Germline CDR1 reads MDHEN; CDR2 reads SYDVKM. V lost 4 bases and J lost 4; bases outside the gene matches: 7. The CDR3 sequence: CASSSDRGRSTEAFF. CDR3 in DNA: TGTGCCAGCAGTTCGGACAGGGGAAGAAGCACTGAAGCTTTCTTT.

The chain couples TRBV15 to TRBJ2-5, with unresolved D. The V end lost 0 bases, the J end lost 3 bases, and 8 bases lay between the germline ends. Germline CDR1 and CDR2: LNHNV and YYDKDF (reference sequence). CDR3 length: 14 amino acids. The CDR3 protein is CATSRDRQKETQYF. The CDR3, as DNA: TGTGCCACCAGCAGAGATCGACAAAAAGAGACCCAGTACTTC.

This chain joins TRBV15 and TRBJ1-3; TRBD1 is a possible D gene (6 bases). Looked up from germline, CDR1 is LNHNV and CDR2 is YYDKDF (reference sequence). Trimming stripped 0 bases from V and 4 bases from J, with 16 bases between. The CDR3 contains 17 residues. As DNA, the CDR3 is TGTGCCACCAGCAGAGATTTCGCCAGGGACATAGGAAACACCATATATTTT. Translated, it gives CATSRDFARDIGNTIYF.

The chain carries TRBV2 and TRBJ1-5; tentative D call: TRBD1 (6 bases). The CDR3 is made up of 15 amino acids. The V end lost 8 bases, the J end lost 4 bases, and 18 bases lay between the germline ends. Germline V lookup: CDR1 SNHLY, CDR2 FYNNEI. This chain's CDR3 is CASRRGGGSNQPQHF. DNA for the CDR3: TGTGCCAGCCGGAGGGGGGGAGGGTCAAATCAGCCCCAGCATTTT.

As concerns this clone: Other DNA sequences of this sample code for an identical CDR3. The chain carries TRBV6-1 and TRBJ1-4, with 9 nucleotides matching TRBD1. The junction had 0 bases not matched to a gene; V was cut back by 5 bases and J by 2 bases. The length of the CDR3 is 14 residues. The germline V gene has CDR1 MNHNS and CDR2 SASEGT. As DNA, the CDR3 is TGTGCCAGCAGTACAGGGGGCACTAATGAAAAACTGTTTTTT. It translates to CASSTGGTNEKLFF.

The gene calls are TRBV27 and TRBJ2-2; TRBD1 aligns across 10 bases. The CDR3 is 16 amino acids. CDR1 and CDR2 (germline): MNHEY, SMNVEV (reference sequence). The ends lost 3 bases at V and 5 bases at J; junction bases unmatched: 6. CDR3 DNA: TGTGCCAGCAGTTTCCACCGGACAGGGGGGACCGGGGAGCTGTTTTTT. It codes for CASSFHRTGGTGELFF.

The V and J genes are TRBV10-3 and TRBJ1-2; TRBD1 matches at 8 bases. From germline, CDR1 is ENHRY and CDR2 SYGVKD. The length of the CDR3 is 15 residues. After removal of 6 bases from V and 0 bases from J, the junction contained 6 bases not matched to a gene. CDR3 sequence reads: CAIRGTGGSNYGYTF. In DNA form, the CDR3 reads TGTGCCATCAGGGGGACAGGAGGATCTAACTATGGCTACACCTTC.

This chain links TRBV28 with TRBJ2-3; D unclear. CDR1 MDHEN and CDR2 SYDVKM come from the germline V gene. V was clipped by 3 bases and J by 1 base, with 5 bases between them. The CDR3 consists of 13 residues. The CDR3 protein is CASSFRGTDTQYF. The CDR3 coding sequence is TGTGCCAGCAGTTTTCGGGGCACAGATACGCAGTATTTT. Full variable domain (missing parts from reference TRBV28 and TRBJ2-3): DVKVTQSSRYLVKRTGEKVFLECVQDMDHENMFWYRQDPGLGLRLIYFSYDVKMKEKGDIPEGYSVSREKKERFSLILESASTNQTSMYLCASSFRGTDTQYFGPGTRLTVL.

The chain has TRBV6-5 and TRBJ2-7; 9 bases are shared with TRBD2. CDR1 is MNHEY and CDR2 is SVGAGI in the germline V gene. V was clipped by 6 bases and J by 6 bases; unmatched bases: 6. This CDR3 contains 13 residues. The CDR3 region has the DNA TGTGCCAGCAGGCGGGAGGGGGGTGGCGAGCAGTACTTC. It encodes CASRREGGGEQYF.

The chain recombines TRBV7-3 with TRBJ1-2; 10 positions agree with TRBD1. Germline CDR1 SGHTA, CDR2 FQGTGA. Losses at the gene ends were 8 bases for V and 3 bases for J; bases not matched to a gene: 0. CDR3 length equals 12 residues. The CDR3, as DNA: TGTGCCAGCGGACAGGGGGACTATGGCTACACCTTC. Translated, it gives CASGQGDYGYTF.

The chain combines TRBV9 with TRBJ2-1; 13 bases are shared with TRBD2. Germline-derived CDR1 and CDR2 are SGDLS and YYNGEE. This CDR3 is built from 15 residues. V was pared by 3 bases and J by 7 bases, with 4 bases of the junction left unmatched. This CDR3 reads CASSATSGRPNEQFF. CDR3 bases: TGTGCCAGCAGCGCGACTAGCGGGAGGCCGAATGAGCAGTTCTTC.

The chain recombines TRBV5-1 with TRBJ1-4, with 7 bases matching TRBD1. The V segment lost 2 bases and the J segment 8 bases; nucleotides outside the gene matches: 9. Germline assignment: CDR1 SGHRS and CDR2 YFSETQ. The CDR3 has 15 residues. The CDR3 protein is CASSFGVGGDEKLFF. As DNA, the CDR3 is TGCGCCAGCAGCTTTGGAGTAGGGGGCGACGAAAAACTGTTTTTT.

V gene TRBV15 combines with J gene TRBJ2-1, with 10 positions matching TRBD2. After removal of 1 base from V and 9 bases from J, the junction contained 6 bases not matched to a gene. The CDR3 runs 15 residues. Per the germline V gene, CDR1 is LNHNV and CDR2 is YYDKDF (reference sequence). CDR3 in DNA: TGTGCCACCAGCAGAGTGGTAGCGGGAGGTGGTGAGCAGTTCTTC. This translates into CATSRVVAGGGEQFF.

The rearrangement joins TRBV18 to TRBJ1-3; TRBD1 might be the D (5 bases). The length of the CDR3 is 15 residues. V lost 3 bases and J 0 bases, leaving 9 bases between the germline ends. CDR1 is KGHSH and CDR2 is LQKENI in the germline V gene. The CDR3 spells CASSPQQDSGNTIYF. In DNA, the CDR3 is TGTGCCAGCTCACCTCAACAGGACTCTGGAAACACCATATATTTT.

The sample holds one count of this clone. The chain couples TRBV5-6 to TRBJ1-5, with D unclear. V was cut by 0 bases and J by 0 bases, with 7 bases left in between. This CDR3 comprises 15 residues. Per the germline V gene, CDR1 is SGHDT and CDR2 is YYEEEE. The CDR3: CASSLGVYSNQPQHF. The DNA of the CDR3 is TGTGCCAGCAGCTTGGGAGTTTATAGCAATCAGCCCCAGCATTTT.

The rearrangement uses TRBV2 and TRBJ1-5; unclear D gene. The V end lost 2 bases, the J end lost 3 bases, and 11 bases lay between the germline ends. This CDR3 is 15 amino acids long. CDR1 and CDR2 (germline): SNHLY, FYNNEI. CDR3 sequence (DNA): TGTGCCAGCAGTGAAAGAGGGATCGACAATCAGCCCCAGCATTTT. Translation gives CASSERGIDNQPQHF.

This rearrangement joins TRBV5-4 to TRBJ1-2, with 8 bases aligning to TRBD1. J gave up 6 bases and V 0 bases, and 4 bases lay outside the gene matches. Per germline, CDR1 SGHNT and CDR2 YYREEE (reference sequence). The CDR3 covers 14 residues. The CDR3 sequence: CASSLGAGGDGYTF. The CDR3 DNA reads as TGTGCCAGCAGCTTGGGGGCAGGGGGCGATGGCTACACCTTC.